This TCR beta chain was found in a study of T cells in Graves' hyperthyroidism and ophthalmopathy (dated by TCRdb to between 2019 and 2020). Describing the broader study: Peripheral blood samples were taken at initial diagnosis, before any treatment was given. To identify TCR V-J signatures that set the groups apart, the researchers used a discovery cohort of approximately 98 patients, made up of under 45 with Graves' ophthalmopathy and around 58 with stable Graves' hyperthyroidism. Prospective prediction of ophthalmopathy was tested in an independent validation cohort consisting of 18 hyperthyroidism patients and around 16 patients who later progressed to ophthalmopathy. TCR Vbeta CDR3 sequencing of 130 to 150 peripheral blood samples (over 40 ophthalmopathy, around 80 hyperthyroidism and approximately 17 progressor patients) is reported in the paper. The study also compared thyroid tissue and blood T-cell repertoires from roughly six Graves' hyperthyroidism patients. Following sampling, methimazole starting at 30 mg daily was given to hyperthyroidism patients, and high-dose intravenous methylprednisolone was given to ophthalmopathy patients. For training and testing, the approximately 97 patients in the discovery cohort were randomly divided in a 7:3 ratio.

The germline V gene yields SGHTA for CDR1 and FQGTGA for CDR2. Reading from cysteine to phenylalanine, the CDR3 counts 15 amino acids. The CDR3 DNA has 45 bases and is translated from base 1. The V and J ends are trimmed by 0 bases and 3 bases, leaving 12 bases between them. The TCR beta CDR3 regions were amplified from the RNA transcripts. A first-round RT-PCR of the TCR CDR3 used the HTBI primer set with the Qiagen OneStep RT-PCR kit. A second multiplex PCR round built the libraries, followed by size selection and purification. Paired-end sequencing of the libraries was performed with 100 bp reads on an Illumina HiSeq2000. As for how the authors treated the data: SOAPnuke was used to process the raw data, removing reads that contained adapters or uncalled bases, had a mean Phred below 15, or lacked an exact match to the constant primer or identifier. COPE v1.2.5 was used to merge the high-quality paired reads, and each unique nucleotide sequence was defined as a clonotype. MiTCR v1.1 was used to align the clonotypes against IMGT TRBV, TRBD and TRBJ reference segments. The analysis was restricted to V-J combinations with a frequency above 0.0001, which together covered 99.2% of the repertoires. A TCS score was defined as the ratio between F50 (clonal expansion) and ExV (chaos), using BLOSUM62-based TCRdist between CDR3 peptides within each V-J. Welch's t-statistics and random forest reduced roughly 500 V-J features to some 14, which were used in a naive Bayes classifier (R e1071). TCRdb redid the processing of the public reads, applying fastp at Q25 and MiXCR, and retained in-frame beta chains. For every CDR3 protein sequence, its rows merge into one entry that carries the most common genes and DNA. These V and J calls rely on TCRdb rather than the paper's analysis. The sample table holds a few hundred thousand distinct CDR3 sequences, of which roughly 15% were seen once. In total, the top ten clones hold 5.3% of the sample.

On this clonotype: Its antigen is unknown. Base quality data are lacking; no much larger clone is found one base away.

Results the study describes overall, beyond this receptor: Most expanded thyroid clonotypes (frequency above 0.001) were also found in blood, which suggests that blood repertoires may mirror thyroid immune responses. Ophthalmopathy was separated from stable hyperthyroidism by a 13 V-J signature model, with 85% to 90% sensitivity and 81% to 83% specificity obtained in cross-validation and 80%/75% obtained in testing. No statistical method was used to set the sample size in advance, and investigators knew the group allocation. In validation, the model predicted progression to ophthalmopathy with 55% to 71% sensitivity and around 72% specificity, a median of 6.5 months before onset.

A patient counted as having stable Graves' hyperthyroidism if no progression to ophthalmopathy occurred over 18 months of follow-up. Hyperthyroidism patients were newly diagnosed, with disease duration under 2 months, and aged 18 to 65 years. Exclusion was applied to patients with uncontrolled infections, other autoimmune diseases, pregnancy or lactation. Diagnoses relied on clinical symptoms, serum thyroxine and TRAb, thyroid ultrasound and orbital computed tomography. PBMCs were isolated from about 10 ml of fresh peripheral blood by Ficoll-Paque density gradient centrifugation. Total RNA was extracted using Trizol reagent, and RNA quality was assessed on an Agilent 2100 Bioanalyzer.

The sequence links TRBV7-3 to TRBJ2-7; too little of a D gene remains to name it. Material: blood. The receptor's source is a woman aged 18-30 years with Graves' hyperthyroidism. The CDR3 amino acid sequence is: CASSLTPTSFYEQYF. The bases are TGTGCCAGCAGCTTAACGCCCACTTCCTTCTACGAGCAGTACTTC.